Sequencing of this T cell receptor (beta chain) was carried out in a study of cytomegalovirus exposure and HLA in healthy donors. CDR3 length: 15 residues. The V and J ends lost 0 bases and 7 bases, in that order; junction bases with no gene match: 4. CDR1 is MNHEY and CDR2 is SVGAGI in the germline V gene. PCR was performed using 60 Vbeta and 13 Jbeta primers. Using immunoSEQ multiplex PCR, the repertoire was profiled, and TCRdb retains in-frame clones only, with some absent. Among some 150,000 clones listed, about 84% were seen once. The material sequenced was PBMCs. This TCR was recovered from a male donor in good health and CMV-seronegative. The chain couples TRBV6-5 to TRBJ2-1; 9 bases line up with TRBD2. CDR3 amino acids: CASSYSGAGGNEQFF. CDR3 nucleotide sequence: TGTGCCAGCAGTTACTCAGGAGCGGGAGGTAATGAGCAGTTCTTC.